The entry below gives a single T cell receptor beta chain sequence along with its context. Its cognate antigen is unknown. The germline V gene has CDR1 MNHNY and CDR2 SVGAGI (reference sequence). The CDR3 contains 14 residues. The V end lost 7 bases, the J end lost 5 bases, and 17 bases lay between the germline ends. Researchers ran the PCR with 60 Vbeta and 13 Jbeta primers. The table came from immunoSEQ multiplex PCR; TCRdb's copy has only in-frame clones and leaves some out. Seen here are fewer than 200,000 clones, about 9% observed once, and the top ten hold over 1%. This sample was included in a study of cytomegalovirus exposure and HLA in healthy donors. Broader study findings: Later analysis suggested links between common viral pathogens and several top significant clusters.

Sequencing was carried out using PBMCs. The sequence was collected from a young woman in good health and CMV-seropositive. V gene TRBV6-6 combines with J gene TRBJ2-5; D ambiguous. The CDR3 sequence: CASTHKGVEETQYF. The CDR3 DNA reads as TGTGCCAGCACCCACAAAGGAGTTGAGGAGACCCAGTACTTC.